This record concerns one TCR beta chain sequence. The data stem from a study of blood T cell repertoires in COVID-19. Across the study: The origin of the acute and convalescent COVID-19 samples was the United States, Italy and Spain. Nucleic acid was either cDNA or gDNA, and it came from T cells, B-cell-depleted T cells, or PBMCs.

Losses at the gene ends were 0 bases for V and 15 bases for J; bases not matched to a gene: 4. CDR3 length equals 11 residues. Per the germline V gene, CDR1 is DFQATT and CDR2 is SNEGSKA (reference sequence). Per the original methods: Cell counts per sample came from amplifying reference gene primers. Profiled with immunoSEQ multiplex PCR; TCRdb holds only in-frame clones, not every one. V, J and clone size derive from that table, while D and trimming were established from the DNA sequence. The table includes 150,000 to 200,000 clones, around nine tenths detected once. V usage is TRBV20-1 and J usage is TRBJ2-1; 8 bases fit TRBD2. Source material: peripheral blood. The sequence came from a man between 65 and 85 years old with acute or convalescent COVID-19. The CDR3 sequence is CSARDKAGGFF. In nucleotides, the CDR3 is TGCAGTGCTAGAGATAAGGCGGGGGGGTTCTTC.